One sample yielded the 28 T cell receptor beta chains listed below, sequenced in a study of early T cells in non-severe SARS-CoV-2 infection. One entry per CDR3 protein, called by TCRdb with MiXCR from the 5' RACE reads. The sample carries about 23,000 distinct CDR3 sequences, more than 3.5% recorded once. Sample: whole blood. All receptors come from an adult who was a healthcare worker with PCR-confirmed SARS-CoV-2 infection or an uninfected control (not recorded which).

This clonotype was counted many times. This rearrangement joins TRBV6-2 or TRBV6-3 to TRBJ1-6; unclear D gene. CDR1 is MNHEY and CDR2 is SVGEGT in the germline V gene. The CDR3 has 11 residues. Trimming removed 2 bases from V and 14 bases from J, with 7 bases in between. The CDR3 DNA reads TGTGCCAGCAGTTACGAGTGGACCCTCCACTTT. Protein product: CASSYEWTLHF.

This clonotype appeared many times. This sequence joins TRBV7-2 and TRBJ2-3; D gene ambiguous. CDR1 is SGHTA, CDR2 FQGNSA, per germline. The CDR3 runs 14 residues. V shed 5 bases and J shed 4 bases, with 13 bases lying between them. CDR3 sequence reads: CASSLKLGADTQYF. CDR3 nucleotides: TGTGCCAGCAGCCTGAAGCTAGGCGCAGATACGCAGTATTTT.

The V call is TRBV24-1, the J call TRBJ2-1; possible D gene TRBD1, 5 bases. The CDR3 totals 16 residues. With 0 bases removed from V and 3 bases from J, the gap between germline ends came to 11 bases. Germline lookup yields CDR1 KGHDR and CDR2 SFDVKD. CDR3 sequence reads: CATSDLQDTVYNEQFF. Written as DNA, the CDR3 is TGTGCCACCAGTGATTTGCAGGACACTGTCTACAATGAGCAGTTCTTC.

This clonotype was detected ten times or more. The chain employs TRBV27 and TRBJ2-7; D uncertain. V was shortened by 3 bases and J by 3 bases, with 3 bases between the two germline ends. Looked up from germline, CDR1 is MNHEY and CDR2 is SMNVEV (reference sequence). This CDR3 has 11 residues. The CDR3 DNA follows: TGTGCCAGCAGTTTCCTCTACGAGCAGTACTTC. It specifies CASSFLYEQYF.

This clonotype has ten or more counts. The V gene is TRBV20-1, the J gene TRBJ2-2; 9 bases fit TRBD2. Trimming removed 2 bases from V and 1 base from J; junction bases left unmatched: 8. This CDR3 spans 17 amino acids. Per germline, CDR1 DFQATT and CDR2 SNEGSKA (reference sequence). Here the CDR3 DNA reads TGCAGTGCTAGAAGACGGGTAGCGGGGGTGAACACCGGGGAGCTGTTTTTT. Its translation: CSARRRVAGVNTGELFF.

This clonotype was seen repeatedly, ten times or more. The rearrangement joins TRBV28 to TRBJ1-5; possible D gene TRBD1, 6 bases. Trimming shortened V by 3 bases and J by 3 bases, and 15 bases separated the two germline ends. Germline V gene sequence: CDR1 MDHEN, CDR2 SYDVKM. The CDR3 is 16 residues long. The CDR3 here is CASSFTPGAHNQPQHF. The CDR3 DNA reads TGTGCCAGCAGTTTCACCCCGGGGGCCCACAATCAGCCCCAGCATTTT.

This clonotype was observed many times. The chain recombines TRBV20-1 with TRBJ2-7; no clear D. Trimming pared 4 bases from V and 4 bases from J, leaving 8 bases between. CDR3 length: 11 residues. CDR1 and CDR2 (germline): DFQATT, SNEGSKA (reference sequence). Here the CDR3 reads CSAKWGYEQYF. The CDR3 DNA sequence: TGCAGTGCTAAATGGGGTTACGAGCAGTACTTC.

Many counts were recorded for this clonotype. The V gene is TRBV6-5, the J gene TRBJ1-2; D uncertain. Trimming left V 6 bases short and J 8 bases short, with 25 bases between. CDR3 length: 16 amino acids. Germline-derived CDR1 and CDR2 are MNHEY and SVGAGI. For the CDR3, the DNA is TGTGCCAGCAGCCACGTTGCCATCCCCTCCTTGGGGGGCTACACCTTC. This encodes CASSHVAIPSLGGYTF.

At least ten counts were recorded for this clonotype. The chain joins TRBV7-9 to TRBJ2-1; D is ambiguous. The CDR3 extends over 13 amino acids. Germline values: CDR1 SEHNR, CDR2 FQNEAQ (reference sequence). Trimming took 1 base from V and 9 from J, leaving 10 bases between them. The DNA of the CDR3 is TGTGCCAGCAGCTTAGTCACATTCGCTGAGCAGTTCTTC. As protein: CASSLVTFAEQFF. The full variable domain, with the rest looked up from reference TRBV7-9 and TRBJ2-1, is DTGVSQNPRHKITKRGQNVTFRCDPISEHNRLYWYRQTLGQGPEFLTYFQNEAQLEKSRLLSDRFSAERPKGSFSTLEIQRTEQGDSAMYLCASSLVTFAEQFFGPGTRLTVL.

This clonotype has ten or more counts. The chain combines TRBV6-1 with TRBJ1-2; no clear D gene. Germline assignment: CDR1 MNHNS and CDR2 SASEGT. The CDR3 sequence is 13 residues long. V was trimmed by 5 bases and J by 6 bases, leaving 13 bases between them. The CDR3 reads CASSLESYNGYTF. The CDR3 DNA sequence: TGTGCCAGCAGTCTTGAATCTTACAATGGCTACACCTTC.

Many counts were recorded for this clonotype. The V call is TRBV30, the J call TRBJ1-2; D is uncertain. This CDR3 region has 13 residues. Trimming shortened V by 3 bases and J by 6 bases, and 14 bases separated the two germline ends. The germline gives CDR1 GTSNPN, CDR2 SVGIG (reference sequence). The CDR3 DNA reads TGTGCCTGGAGCTCATATGGATCTCATGGCTACACCTTC. Translated, it gives CAWSSYGSHGYTF.

In its sample, this clonotype was seen many times. The rearrangement joins TRBV9 to TRBJ1-6; 10 nucleotides match TRBD1. J lost 10 bases, V lost 1 base, and 11 bases had no gene match. Germline V gene data show CDR1 as SGDLS and CDR2 as YYNGEE. This CDR3 spans 17 amino acids. CDR3 sequence reads: CASSVRGGTGEGSPLHF. As DNA, the CDR3 is TGTGCCAGCAGCGTAAGAGGTGGGACAGGGGAAGGCTCACCCCTCCACTTT.

This clonotype was recorded many times. The J gene is TRBJ2-3, the V gene TRBV29-1; unclear D gene. CDR3 size: 12 residues. The V end lost 4 bases, the J end lost 0 bases, and 5 bases lay between the germline ends. Germline V gene lookup returns CDR1 SQVTM and CDR2 ANQGSEA. The CDR3 region is CSVVESTDTQYF. Here the CDR3 DNA reads TGCAGCGTTGTAGAGAGCACAGATACGCAGTATTTT.

This clonotype was observed a few times. The chain carries TRBV7-2 and TRBJ1-2; the D is unclear. This CDR3 has 17 residues. Trimming left V 3 bases short and J 4 bases short, with 21 bases between. CDR1 is SGHTA, CDR2 FQGNSA, per germline. For the CDR3, the DNA is TGTGCCAGCAGCTTTATCGACCTCAGTAGACTAGGCTATGGCTACACCTTC. Translating gives CASSFIDLSRLGYGYTF. Combining the CDR3 with reference TRBV7-2 and TRBJ1-2 gives the whole variable domain GAGVSQSPSNKVTEKGKDVELRCDPISGHTALYWYRQSLGQGLEFLIYFQGNSAPDKSGLPSDRFSAERTGGSVSTLTIQRTQQEDSAVYLCASSFIDLSRLGYGYTFGSGTRLTVV.

At least ten counts were recorded for this clonotype. The chain joins TRBV28 to TRBJ1-4; D ambiguous. This CDR3 comprises 17 residues. Germline CDR1 MDHEN, CDR2 SYDVKM. The V and J ends lost 3 bases and 5 bases respectively, with 19 bases between them. CDR3 nucleotides: TGTGCCAGCAGTTTGCACAGCCCTTACACATTGAATGAAAAACTGTTTTTT. It yields the protein CASSLHSPYTLNEKLFF.

In this sample, this clonotype is medium-sized (0.01 to 0.1%). The J gene is TRBJ1-6, the V gene TRBV7-9; D is ambiguous. The CDR3 runs 16 residues. Trimming took 0 bases from V and 2 from J, leaving 8 bases between them. The germline CDR1 and CDR2 sequences are SEHNR and FQNEAQ (reference sequence). The CDR3 loop reads CASSLAGRPYNSPLHF. For the CDR3, the DNA is TGTGCCAGCAGCTTAGCAGGGCGCCCCTATAATTCACCCCTCCACTTT.

This clonotype was observed many times. The chain couples TRBV28 to TRBJ1-2; perhaps TRBD1 as D (5 bases). The CDR3 runs 13 residues. V lost 8 bases and J lost 0, with 10 bases in between. Germline-derived CDR1 and CDR2 are MDHEN and SYDVKM. The chain's CDR3 is CASYRNANYGYTF. The CDR3 DNA reads TGTGCCAGCTACAGGAACGCTAACTATGGCTACACCTTC.

This clonotype has ten or more counts. The chain links TRBV5-1 to TRBJ2-2; no definite D call. Germline-derived CDR1 and CDR2 are SGHRS and YFSETQ. The CDR3 is made up of 15 amino acids. V lost 3 bases to trimming and J lost 2 bases, with 11 bases between them. The CDR3 sequence is CASSSWVSNTGELFF. The CDR3, as DNA: TGCGCCAGCAGCTCGTGGGTGTCCAACACCGGGGAGCTGTTTTTT. The complete variable domain, with remaining parts taken from reference TRBV5-1 and TRBJ2-2, reads KAGVTQTPRYLIKTRGQQVTLSCSPISGHRSVSWYQQTPGQGLQFLFEYFSETQRNKGNFPGRFSGRQFSNSRSEMNVSTLELGDSALYLCASSSWVSNTGELFFGEGSRLTVL.

This clonotype was detected only a few times. The gene calls are TRBV7-2 and TRBJ1-2; the D is unclear. Germline CDR1 and CDR2: SGHTA and FQGNSA. V shed 5 bases and J shed 1 base, with 14 bases lying between them. The CDR3 covers 15 residues. CDR3 in amino acids: CASSPTSRHNYGYTF. The CDR3, as DNA: TGTGCCAGCAGCCCCACCTCTCGTCATAACTATGGCTACACCTTC.

This clonotype was picked up a small number of times. The chain carries TRBV11-2 and TRBJ1-6; possibly TRBD1 for D (5 bases). Looked up from germline, CDR1 is SGHAT and CDR2 is FQNNGV. Trimming left V 1 base short and J 11 bases short, with 9 bases between. The CDR3 covers 13 residues. The CDR3 loop reads CASSLGQGTPLHF. CDR3 bases: TGTGCCAGCAGCTTAGGCCAGGGAACACCCCTCCACTTT.

This clonotype was seen ten or more times. This chain joins TRBV7-6 and TRBJ1-2; D might be TRBD1 (5 bases). Trimming pared 1 base from V and 6 bases from J, leaving 9 bases between. The CDR3 is 13 amino acids. Per germline, CDR1 SGHVS and CDR2 FNYEAQ. The DNA of the CDR3 is TGTGCCAGCAGCTTAGGAGGGGTGGATGGCTACACCTTC. This gives the protein CASSLGGVDGYTF.

Only a few counts were recorded for this clonotype. The chain links TRBV24-1 to TRBJ2-2; D is possibly TRBD1 (6 bases). The V end was cut by 3 bases, the J end by 3 bases, with 13 bases between. Germline CDR1 KGHDR, CDR2 SFDVKD. The CDR3 length is 16 residues. The CDR3 loop is CATSDVMGADTGELFF. The CDR3 DNA sequence: TGTGCCACCAGTGATGTTATGGGGGCGGACACCGGGGAGCTGTTTTTT.

This clonotype was detected only a few times. The V call is TRBV14, the J call TRBJ1-1; the D gene is possibly TRBD1 (5 bases). V was pared by 3 bases and J by 1 base, with 12 bases between. The CDR3 totals 15 residues. Germline values: CDR1 SGHDN, CDR2 FVKESK. The CDR3 nucleotides read TGTGCCAGCAGCCAGCTCCTTAGGGGGAACACTGAAGCTTTCTTT. It translates to CASSQLLRGNTEAFF.

This clonotype was found a few times. In DNA form, the CDR3 reads TGCAGCGTTGAGGGGGACAGGGGAAACGAGCAGTACTTC. Translating it yields CSVEGDRGNEQYF. The genes are TRBV29-1 and TRBJ2-7, with TRBD1 identical over 10 bases. Per germline, CDR1 SQVTM and CDR2 ANQGSEA. V was pared by 3 bases and J by 5 bases, with 4 bases of the junction left unmatched. CDR3 length: 13 amino acids.

The genes are TRBV5-4 and TRBJ1-1; 8 bases align to TRBD1. The CDR3 loop spans 15 amino acids. Germline assignment: CDR1 SGHNT and CDR2 YYREEE (reference sequence). Trimming at V came to 4 bases and at J to 3 bases, leaving 8 bases not matched to a gene. The CDR3 nucleotides are TGTGCCAGCAGCGGGCACAGGGGGGTGGACACTGAAGCTTTCTTT. Amino acid sequence: CASSGHRGVDTEAFF.

This clonotype showed up many times. In DNA, the CDR3 is TGTGCCAGCCTAGCACAGGGAATCTCCTACGAGCAGTACTTC. Translated, it gives CASLAQGISYEQYF. V usage is TRBV7-2 and J usage is TRBJ2-7; D is perhaps TRBD1 (6 bases). The CDR3 extends over 14 amino acids. Germline V gene lookup returns CDR1 SGHTA and CDR2 FQGNSA. With 8 bases removed from V and 0 bases from J, the gap between germline ends came to 14 bases.

Many counts were recorded for this clonotype. The chain links TRBV7-2 to TRBJ2-2; no definite D call. The CDR3 is 15 amino acids. CDR1 is SGHTA, CDR2 FQGNSA, per germline. Trimming left V 1 base short and J 1 base short, with 7 bases between. The CDR3 is CASSLEGWNTGELFF. The CDR3 DNA reads as TGTGCCAGCAGCTTAGAGGGTTGGAACACCGGGGAGCTGTTTTTT. Full variable domain (remainder filled in from reference TRBV7-2 and TRBJ2-2): GAGVSQSPSNKVTEKGKDVELRCDPISGHTALYWYRQSLGQGLEFLIYFQGNSAPDKSGLPSDRFSAERTGGSVSTLTIQRTQQEDSAVYLCASSLEGWNTGELFFGEGSRLTVL.

This chain joins TRBV20-1 and TRBJ1-4, with D uncertain. CDR3 length: 15 residues. Trimming took off 0 bases at V and 7 bases at J, with 15 bases between the two ends. Germline V lookup: CDR1 DFQATT, CDR2 SNEGSKA (reference sequence). In DNA, the CDR3 is TGCAGTGCTAGAGATGGGTGGCTAAGTGGTGAAAAACTGTTTTTT. Its translation: CSARDGWLSGEKLFF.